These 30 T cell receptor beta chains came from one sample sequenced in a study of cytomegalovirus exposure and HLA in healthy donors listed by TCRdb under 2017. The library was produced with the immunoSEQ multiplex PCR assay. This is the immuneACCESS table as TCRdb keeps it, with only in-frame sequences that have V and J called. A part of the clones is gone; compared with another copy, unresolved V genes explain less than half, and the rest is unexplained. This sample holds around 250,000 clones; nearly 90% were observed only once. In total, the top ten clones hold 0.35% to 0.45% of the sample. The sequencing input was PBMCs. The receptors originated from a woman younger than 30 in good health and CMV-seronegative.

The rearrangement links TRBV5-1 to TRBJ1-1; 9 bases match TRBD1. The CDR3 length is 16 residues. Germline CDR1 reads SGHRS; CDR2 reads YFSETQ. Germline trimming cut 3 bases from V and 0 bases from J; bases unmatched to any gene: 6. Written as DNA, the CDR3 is TGCGCCAGCAGCTACACAGGGGGCCTTATGAACACTGAAGCTTTCTTT. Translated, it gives CASSYTGGLMNTEAFF.

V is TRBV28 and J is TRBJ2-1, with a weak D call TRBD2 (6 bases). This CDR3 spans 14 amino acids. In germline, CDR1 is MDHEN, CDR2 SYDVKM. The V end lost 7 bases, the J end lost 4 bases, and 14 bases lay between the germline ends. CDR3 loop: CASTSPGEYNEQFF. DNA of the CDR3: TGTGCCAGCACCTCTCCGGGGGAATACAATGAGCAGTTCTTC.

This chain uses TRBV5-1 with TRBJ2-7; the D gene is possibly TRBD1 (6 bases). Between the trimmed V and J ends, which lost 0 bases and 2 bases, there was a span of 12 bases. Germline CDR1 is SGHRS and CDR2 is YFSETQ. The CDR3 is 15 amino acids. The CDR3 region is CASSLAGATTYEQYF. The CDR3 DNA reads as TGCGCCAGCAGCTTGGCAGGGGCCACCACCTACGAGCAGTACTTC.

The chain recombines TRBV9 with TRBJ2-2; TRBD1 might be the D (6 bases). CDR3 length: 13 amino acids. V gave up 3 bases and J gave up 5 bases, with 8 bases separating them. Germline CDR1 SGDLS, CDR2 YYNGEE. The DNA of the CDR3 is TGTGCCAGCAGCGCTACAGGGACCGGGGAGCTGTTTTTT. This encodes CASSATGTGELFF.

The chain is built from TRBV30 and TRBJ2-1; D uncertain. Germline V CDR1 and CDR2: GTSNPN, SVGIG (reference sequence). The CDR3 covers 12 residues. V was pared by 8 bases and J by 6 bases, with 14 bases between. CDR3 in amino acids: CAEALEGNEQFF. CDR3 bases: TGTGCCGAGGCCCTAGAAGGCAATGAGCAGTTCTTC.

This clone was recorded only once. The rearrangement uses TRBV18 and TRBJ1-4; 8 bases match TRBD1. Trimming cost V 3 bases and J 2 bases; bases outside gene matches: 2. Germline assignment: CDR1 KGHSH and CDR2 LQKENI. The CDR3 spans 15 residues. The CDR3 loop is CASSPGQDTNEKLFF. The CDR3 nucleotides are TGTGCCAGCTCACCGGGACAGGATACTAATGAAAAACTGTTTTTT.

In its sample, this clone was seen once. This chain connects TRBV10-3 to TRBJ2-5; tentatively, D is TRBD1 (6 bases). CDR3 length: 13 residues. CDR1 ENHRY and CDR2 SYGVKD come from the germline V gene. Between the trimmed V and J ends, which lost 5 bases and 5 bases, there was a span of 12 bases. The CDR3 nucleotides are TGTGCCATCAGTAAACAGGGTCCGGAGACCCAGTACTTC. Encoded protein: CAISKQGPETQYF.

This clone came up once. The CDR3 nucleotides read TGTGCCAGCAGCTTGCCCGGGACAGGGGGGAACACCGGGGAGCTGTTTTTT. Protein sequence: CASSLPGTGGNTGELFF. V and J are TRBV5-4 and TRBJ2-2, with 11 bases matching TRBD1. The junction had 3 bases not matched to a gene; V was cut back by 1 base and J by 1 base. The CDR3 runs 17 residues. Germline V gene sequence: CDR1 SGHNT, CDR2 YYREEE (reference sequence).

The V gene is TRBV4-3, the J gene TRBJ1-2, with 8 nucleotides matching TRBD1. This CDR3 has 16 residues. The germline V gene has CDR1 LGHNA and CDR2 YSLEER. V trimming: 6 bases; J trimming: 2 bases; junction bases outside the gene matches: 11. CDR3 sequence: CASSPGTGEINYGYTF. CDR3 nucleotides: TGCGCCAGCAGTCCTGGGACAGGAGAAATAAACTATGGCTACACCTTC.

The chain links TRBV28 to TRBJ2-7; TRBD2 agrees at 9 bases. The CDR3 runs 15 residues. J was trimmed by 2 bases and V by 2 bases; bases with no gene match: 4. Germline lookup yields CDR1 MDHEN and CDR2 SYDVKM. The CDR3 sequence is CASSLAAGGPYEQYV. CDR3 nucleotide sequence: TGTGCCAGCAGTTTAGCAGCGGGGGGCCCCTACGAGCAGTACGTC.

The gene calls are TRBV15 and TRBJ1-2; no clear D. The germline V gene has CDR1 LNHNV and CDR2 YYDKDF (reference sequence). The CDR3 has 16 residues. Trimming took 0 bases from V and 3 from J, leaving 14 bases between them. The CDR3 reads CATSREEFPGYYGYTF. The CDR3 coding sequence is TGTGCCACCAGCAGAGAAGAATTTCCGGGATACTATGGCTACACCTTC.

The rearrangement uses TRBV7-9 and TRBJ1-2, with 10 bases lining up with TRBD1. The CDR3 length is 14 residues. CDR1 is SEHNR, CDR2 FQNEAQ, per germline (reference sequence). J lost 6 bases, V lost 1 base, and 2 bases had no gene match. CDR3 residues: CASSLGTGGDGYTF. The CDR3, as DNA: TGTGCCAGCAGCTTAGGGACAGGGGGTGATGGCTACACCTTC.

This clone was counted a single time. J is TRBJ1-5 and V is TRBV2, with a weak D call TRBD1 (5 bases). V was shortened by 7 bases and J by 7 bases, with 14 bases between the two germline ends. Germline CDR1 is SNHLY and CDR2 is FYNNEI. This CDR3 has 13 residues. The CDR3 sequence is CASNRIGAQPQHF. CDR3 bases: TGTGCCAGCAACCGGATAGGGGCCCAGCCCCAGCATTTT.

CDR3 DNA: TGTGCCAGCAGCTTAAGACTAGCCCAGGAGACCCAGTACTTC. Amino acids: CASSLRLAQETQYF. The rearrangement joins TRBV11-1 to TRBJ2-5; 7 bases are a match to TRBD2. This CDR3 comprises 14 residues. With 2 bases clipped from V and 5 bases from J, the junction kept 5 bases outside the gene matches. Germline values: CDR1 SGHAT, CDR2 FQDESV (reference sequence).

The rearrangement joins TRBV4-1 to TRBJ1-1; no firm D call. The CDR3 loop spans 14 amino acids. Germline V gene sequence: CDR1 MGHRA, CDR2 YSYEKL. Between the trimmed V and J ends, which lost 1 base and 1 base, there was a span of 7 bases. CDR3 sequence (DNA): TGCGCCAGCAGCCAAGTCACAGAGAACACTGAAGCTTTCTTT. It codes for CASSQVTENTEAFF.

The CDR3 DNA is TGCGCCAGCATGGGGGACAGTAATTCACCCCTCCACTTT. Protein: CASMGDSNSPLHF. The J gene is TRBJ1-6, the V gene TRBV5-1; 7 positions agree with TRBD1. This CDR3 has 13 amino acids. CDR1 and CDR2 from the germline V gene are SGHRS and YFSETQ. The junction had 3 bases not matched to a gene; V was cut back by 6 bases and J by 6 bases.

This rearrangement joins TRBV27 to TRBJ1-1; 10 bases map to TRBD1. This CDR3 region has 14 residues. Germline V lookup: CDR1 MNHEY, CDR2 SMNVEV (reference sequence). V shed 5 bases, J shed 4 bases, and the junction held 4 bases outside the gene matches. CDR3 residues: CASSKDRGTTEAFF. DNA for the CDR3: TGTGCCAGCAGTAAGGACAGGGGGACCACTGAAGCTTTCTTT.

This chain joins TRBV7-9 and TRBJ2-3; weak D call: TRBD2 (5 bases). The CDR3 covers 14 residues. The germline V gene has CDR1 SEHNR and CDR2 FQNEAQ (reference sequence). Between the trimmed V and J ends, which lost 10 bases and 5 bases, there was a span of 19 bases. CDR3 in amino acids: CATYGGAAIDTQYF. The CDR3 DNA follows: TGTGCCACTTATGGAGGAGCCGCTATAGATACGCAGTATTTT.

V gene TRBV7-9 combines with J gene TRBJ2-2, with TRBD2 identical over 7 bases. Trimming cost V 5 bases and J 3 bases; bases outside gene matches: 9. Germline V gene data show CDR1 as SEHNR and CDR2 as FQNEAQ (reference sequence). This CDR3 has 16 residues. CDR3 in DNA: TGTGCCAGCAGCCGGCAGGGCGGGGGATACACCGGGGAGCTGTTTTTT. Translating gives CASSRQGGGYTGELFF.

CDR3 in amino acids: CASSRGASNQPQHF. The DNA for the CDR3 is TGTGCCAGCAGTAGGGGCGCTAGCAATCAGCCCCAGCATTTT. This chain connects TRBV27 to TRBJ1-5; tentative D call: TRBD1 (5 bases). Germline lookup yields CDR1 MNHEY and CDR2 SMNVEV (reference sequence). V lost 5 bases to trimming and J lost 0 bases, with 8 bases between them. This CDR3 is 14 amino acids long.

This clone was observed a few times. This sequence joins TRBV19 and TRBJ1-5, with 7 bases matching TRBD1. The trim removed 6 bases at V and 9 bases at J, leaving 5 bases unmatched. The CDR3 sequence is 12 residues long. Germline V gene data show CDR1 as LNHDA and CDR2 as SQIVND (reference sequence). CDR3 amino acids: CASSQGVWPQHF. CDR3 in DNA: TGTGCCAGTAGCCAGGGGGTGTGGCCCCAGCATTTT. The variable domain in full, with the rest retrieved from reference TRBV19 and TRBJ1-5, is DGGITQSPKYLFRKEGQNVTLSCEQNLNHDAMYWYRQDPGQGLRLIYYSQIVNDFQKGDIAEGYSVSREKKESFPLTVTSAQKNPTAFYLCASSQGVWPQHFGDGTRLSIL.

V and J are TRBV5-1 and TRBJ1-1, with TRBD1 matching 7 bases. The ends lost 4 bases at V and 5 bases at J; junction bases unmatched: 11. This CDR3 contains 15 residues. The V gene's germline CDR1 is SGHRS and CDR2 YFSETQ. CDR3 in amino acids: CASSPLTGLGTEAFF. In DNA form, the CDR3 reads TGCGCCAGCAGCCCCCTGACAGGGCTGGGTACTGAAGCTTTCTTT.

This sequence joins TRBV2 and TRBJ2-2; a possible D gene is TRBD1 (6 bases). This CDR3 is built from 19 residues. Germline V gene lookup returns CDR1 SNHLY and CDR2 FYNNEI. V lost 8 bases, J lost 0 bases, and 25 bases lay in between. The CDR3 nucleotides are TGTGCCAGCGGCCCACGGGACACAACCCAGCTACCGAACACCGGGGAGCTGTTTTTT. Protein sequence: CASGPRDTTQLPNTGELFF.

CDR3 bases: TGTGCCAGCAGCTTAGACGGGTCGACGAACACCGGGGAGCTGTTTTTT. Protein: CASSLDGSTNTGELFF. The rearrangement joins TRBV11-3 to TRBJ2-2; D unresolved. This CDR3 region has 16 residues. CDR1 and CDR2 (germline): SGHNT, YENEEA. Trimming took off 0 bases at V and 0 bases at J, with 8 bases between the two ends.

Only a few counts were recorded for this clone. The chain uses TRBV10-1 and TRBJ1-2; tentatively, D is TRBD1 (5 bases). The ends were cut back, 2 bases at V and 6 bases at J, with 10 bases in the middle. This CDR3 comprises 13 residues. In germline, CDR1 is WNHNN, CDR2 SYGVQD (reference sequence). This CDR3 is CASSEMQGDGYTF. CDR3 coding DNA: TGCGCCAGCAGTGAGATGCAGGGCGATGGCTACACCTTC.

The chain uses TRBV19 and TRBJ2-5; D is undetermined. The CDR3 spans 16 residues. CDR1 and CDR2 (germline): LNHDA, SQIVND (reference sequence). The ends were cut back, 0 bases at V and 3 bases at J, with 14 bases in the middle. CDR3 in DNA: TGTGCCAGTAGTATAGATCCCCTAGGTGAAAAAGAGACCCAGTACTTC. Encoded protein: CASSIDPLGEKETQYF.

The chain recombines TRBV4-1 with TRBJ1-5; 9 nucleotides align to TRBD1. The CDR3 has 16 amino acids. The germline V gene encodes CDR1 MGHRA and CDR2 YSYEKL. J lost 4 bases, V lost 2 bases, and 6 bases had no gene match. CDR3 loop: CASSQRTGDGNQPQHF. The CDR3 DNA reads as TGCGCCAGCAGCCAAAGGACAGGGGACGGGAATCAGCCCCAGCATTTT.

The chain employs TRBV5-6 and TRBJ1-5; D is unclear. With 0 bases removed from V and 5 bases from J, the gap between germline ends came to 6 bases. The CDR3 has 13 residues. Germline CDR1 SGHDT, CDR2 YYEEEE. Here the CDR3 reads CASSLVSDQPQHF. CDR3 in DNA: TGTGCCAGCAGCTTGGTTTCGGATCAGCCCCAGCATTTT.

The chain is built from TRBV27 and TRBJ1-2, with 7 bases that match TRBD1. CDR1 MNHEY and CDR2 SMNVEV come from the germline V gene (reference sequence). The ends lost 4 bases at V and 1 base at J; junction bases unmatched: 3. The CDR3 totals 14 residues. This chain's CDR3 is CASSSDRYNYGYTF. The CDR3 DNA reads TGTGCCAGCAGTTCGGACAGGTATAACTATGGCTACACCTTC.

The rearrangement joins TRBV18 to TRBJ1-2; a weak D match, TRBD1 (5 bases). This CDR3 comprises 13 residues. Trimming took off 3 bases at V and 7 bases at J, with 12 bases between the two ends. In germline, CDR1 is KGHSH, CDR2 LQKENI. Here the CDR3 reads CASSPAGFSGYTF. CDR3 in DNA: TGTGCCAGCTCACCGGCAGGGTTTTCTGGCTACACCTTC.